Following are 9 T cell receptor beta chains from one sample sequenced in a study of T cell changes during pregnancy in multiple sclerosis. TCRdb's copy holds only in-frame clones and misses some; the assay was immunoSEQ multiplex PCR. The sample yields under 65,000 clones, nearly 95% seen once. Sequences were derived from CD4+ T cells from peripheral blood mononuclear cells, sampled in the third trimester of pregnancy. These receptors were collected from a female donor with multiple sclerosis, enrolled in a pregnancy study.

The chain employs TRBV29-1 and TRBJ1-1, with D possibly TRBD1 on 6 matching bases. Trimming cost V 0 bases and J 11 bases, with 13 bases left between them. Germline V gene sequence: CDR1 SQVTM, CDR2 ANQGSEA. This CDR3 has 12 amino acids. The CDR3 region has the DNA TGCAGCGTTGAAGATCTATTAAGGGGGGCTTTCTTT. This encodes CSVEDLLRGAFF.

The rearrangement uses TRBV4-2 and TRBJ2-5, with a possible D match to TRBD2 (6 bases). This CDR3 is 15 amino acids long. CDR1 and CDR2 from the germline V gene are LGHNA and YNFKEQ. The V end lost 4 bases, the J end lost 5 bases, and 17 bases lay between the germline ends. CDR3 coding DNA: TGTGCCAGCAGCCCCATGGAGGGTGTGGGGGAGACCCAGTACTTC. Its protein is CASSPMEGVGETQYF.

The rearrangement links TRBV7-9 to TRBJ1-2; the D is unclear. The CDR3 sequence is 12 residues long. V dropped 5 bases and J dropped 6 bases, with 10 bases sitting between them. CDR1 SEHNR and CDR2 FQNEAQ come from the germline V gene (reference sequence). Here the CDR3 reads CASSDGENGYTF. CDR3 nucleotide sequence: TGTGCCAGCAGCGACGGAGAGAATGGCTACACCTTC.

This clone was found once. The V gene is TRBV5-1, the J gene TRBJ2-1; D uncertain. V was pared by 0 bases and J by 8 bases, with 9 bases between. Germline values: CDR1 SGHRS, CDR2 YFSETQ. The CDR3 loop spans 13 amino acids. The CDR3 sequence is CASSLVSGYEQFF. The DNA for the CDR3 is TGCGCCAGCAGCTTGGTGTCTGGCTATGAGCAGTTCTTC.

The CDR3 protein is CASSLGQGWSGYTF. CDR3 coding DNA: TGTGCCAGCAGCTTGGGACAGGGCTGGTCCGGCTACACCTTC. V and J are TRBV5-6 and TRBJ1-2; 7 positions match TRBD1. The ends lost 0 bases at V and 8 bases at J; junction bases unmatched: 7. The CDR3 is 14 amino acids. Germline CDR1 and CDR2: SGHDT and YYEEEE.

The gene calls are TRBV5-1 and TRBJ2-2, with TRBD2 identical over 7 bases. The ends lost 0 bases at V and 4 bases at J; junction bases unmatched: 6. Per the germline V gene, CDR1 is SGHRS and CDR2 is YFSETQ. The CDR3 extends over 16 amino acids. CDR3 in DNA: TGCGCCAGCAGCTTGGAGGGAGGGATGACCACCGGGGAGCTGTTTTTT. Translating gives CASSLEGGMTTGELFF. The full variable domain, its missing parts supplied by reference TRBV5-1 and TRBJ2-2, is KAGVTQTPRYLIKTRGQQVTLSCSPISGHRSVSWYQQTPGQGLQFLFEYFSETQRNKGNFPGRFSGRQFSNSRSEMNVSTLELGDSALYLCASSLEGGMTTGELFFGEGSRLTVL.

V gene TRBV4-1 combines with J gene TRBJ1-5; D remains unclear. The germline CDR1 and CDR2 sequences are MGHRA and YSYEKL. With 2 bases removed from V and 0 bases from J, the gap between germline ends came to 8 bases. The CDR3 is made up of 15 amino acids. Written as DNA, the CDR3 is TGCGCCAGCAGCCAATTGTACGGTAGCAATCAGCCCCAGCATTTT. It translates to CASSQLYGSNQPQHF.

The chain couples TRBV11-3 to TRBJ2-7; D not certain. This CDR3 has 13 residues. Trimming took 0 bases from V and 7 from J, leaving 10 bases between them. Germline values: CDR1 SGHNT, CDR2 YENEEA. Written as DNA, the CDR3 is TGTGCCAGCAGCTTAGACAGTTCGCGGGAGCAGTACTTC. Translating it yields CASSLDSSREQYF.

This clone was counted only a few times. This sequence joins TRBV2 and TRBJ1-5; 9 nucleotides align to TRBD1. The CDR3 extends over 16 amino acids. Trimming removed 2 bases from V and 1 base from J; junction bases left unmatched: 3. Germline lookup yields CDR1 SNHLY and CDR2 FYNNEI. The CDR3: CASSESTGGSNQPQHF. For the CDR3, the DNA is TGTGCCAGCAGTGAATCGACAGGGGGGAGCAATCAGCCCCAGCATTTT.